Following are 17 T cell receptor beta chains from one sample sequenced in a study of beta chain features in type 1 diabetes. Sequencing targeted expressed TCRB transcripts, as all isolated RNA had been reverse transcribed. Data came from immunoSEQ multiplex PCR; TCRdb stores just in-frame clones and leaves some out. This sample has 150,000 to 200,000 clones, with 6.5% to 10% found just once. No antigen has been assigned to these receptors. Study-wide results and limits: Within each of all four CD4+ subsets, Type 1 diabetes patients had TCRB CDR3s that were moderately but significantly shorter.

Sequences were obtained from central memory CD4+ T cells from blood. These TCRs come from a woman under 30 with type 1 diabetes.

The rearrangement uses TRBV4-3 and TRBJ2-5, with 8 positions matching TRBD2. The germline CDR1 and CDR2 sequences are LGHNA and YSLEER. The CDR3 runs to 16 residues. The trim removed 1 base at V and 2 bases at J, leaving 6 bases unmatched. Here the CDR3 DNA reads TGCGCCAGCAGCCAAGGGAACGGGAGGGCTCAAGAGACCCAGTACTTC. Its translation is CASSQGNGRAQETQYF.

This clone turned up a few times. The J gene is TRBJ1-1, the V gene TRBV9, with TRBD1 as a possible D gene (5 bases). CDR3 length equals 15 residues. The germline V gene encodes CDR1 SGDLS and CDR2 YYNGEE. Trimming took 3 bases from V and 6 from J, leaving 18 bases between them. CDR3 protein: CASSAQPGGIAEAFF. For the CDR3, the DNA is TGTGCCAGCAGCGCCCAACCGGGGGGGATTGCTGAAGCTTTCTTT.

The V and J genes are TRBV6-6 and TRBJ2-1; TRBD1 is a possible D gene (5 bases). CDR3 length: 12 amino acids. The germline gives CDR1 MNHNY, CDR2 SVGAGI (reference sequence). Trimming cost V 7 bases and J 6 bases, with 10 bases left between them. CDR3 protein: CASTSTGNEQFF. The CDR3 DNA sequence: TGTGCCAGCACCTCCACAGGCAATGAGCAGTTCTTC.

This clone was counted only a few times. The chain employs TRBV29-1 and TRBJ1-1; D uncertain. Germline loops: CDR1 SQVTM, CDR2 ANQGSEA. This CDR3 has 13 amino acids. The V gene lost 4 bases and the J gene lost 1 base, with 10 bases spanning the gap. The CDR3 reads CSVVNIANTEAFF. CDR3 DNA: TGCAGCGTTGTGAACATCGCGAACACTGAAGCTTTCTTT.

This chain links TRBV7-2 with TRBJ2-5, with TRBD2 identical over 9 bases. The germline gives CDR1 SGHTA, CDR2 FQGNSA. Germline trimming cut 5 bases from V and 7 bases from J; bases unmatched to any gene: 11. The CDR3 length is 15 residues. CDR3 amino acids: CASSIFSGSRGTQYF. CDR3 nucleotides: TGTGCCAGCAGCATATTTAGCGGGAGTCGGGGGACCCAGTACTTC.

The rearrangement uses TRBV29-1 and TRBJ2-7; D uncertain. The CDR3 has 11 amino acids. V was shortened by 4 bases and J by 5 bases, with 9 bases between the two germline ends. The germline CDR1 and CDR2 sequences are SQVTM and ANQGSEA. The CDR3 spells CSVGQSHEQYF. For the CDR3, the DNA is TGCAGCGTTGGACAAAGCCACGAGCAGTACTTC.

This clone was detected only a few times. The genes are TRBV10-3 and TRBJ2-7, with 9 nucleotides matching TRBD1. Trimming removed 5 bases from V and 2 bases from J; junction bases left unmatched: 4. The CDR3 extends over 14 amino acids. From germline, CDR1 is ENHRY and CDR2 SYGVKD. CDR3 bases: TGTGCCATCAGTCCCGGGACAGGGACCTACGAGCAGTACTTC. It is translated as CAISPGTGTYEQYF.

CDR3: CASSLEVQGNQPQHF. The CDR3 DNA reads TGCGCCAGCAGCCTGGAGGTACAGGGAAATCAGCCCCAGCATTTT. This chain joins TRBV4-3 and TRBJ1-5; tentative D call: TRBD1 (6 bases). The CDR3 spans 15 residues. V lost 4 bases to trimming and J lost 4 bases, with 14 bases between them. Looked up from germline, CDR1 is LGHNA and CDR2 is YSLEER.

This clone was recorded many times. V is TRBV28 and J is TRBJ2-6; 7 positions agree with TRBD1. The CDR3 length is 17 residues. CDR1 is MDHEN, CDR2 SYDVKM, per germline. J lost 0 bases, V lost 7 bases, and 9 bases had no gene match. The CDR3 spells CASNSGQVHSGANVLTF. The CDR3 DNA sequence: TGTGCCAGCAATTCAGGACAGGTCCACTCTGGGGCCAACGTCCTGACTTTC. The variable domain in full, with the rest retrieved from reference TRBV28 and TRBJ2-6, is DVKVTQSSRYLVKRTGEKVFLECVQDMDHENMFWYRQDPGLGLRLIYFSYDVKMKEKGDIPEGYSVSREKKERFSLILESASTNQTSMYLCASNSGQVHSGANVLTFGAGSRLTVL.

The rearrangement links TRBV28 to TRBJ2-7, with D tentatively TRBD1 (6 bases). This CDR3 is 14 amino acids long. The germline V gene has CDR1 MDHEN and CDR2 SYDVKM. The ends were cut back, 7 bases at V and 2 bases at J, with 15 bases in the middle. The CDR3 protein is CASTTSGHTYEQYF. CDR3 coding DNA: TGTGCCAGCACCACATCGGGACACACCTACGAGCAGTACTTC. Complete variable domain (other parts from reference TRBV28 and TRBJ2-7): DVKVTQSSRYLVKRTGEKVFLECVQDMDHENMFWYRQDPGLGLRLIYFSYDVKMKEKGDIPEGYSVSREKKERFSLILESASTNQTSMYLCASTTSGHTYEQYFGPGTRLTVT.

The chain combines TRBV30 with TRBJ1-5; 7 bases map to TRBD1. Germline trimming cut 1 base from V and 6 bases from J; bases unmatched to any gene: 3. Per germline, CDR1 GTSNPN and CDR2 SVGIG (reference sequence). The CDR3 length is 13 residues. This CDR3 is CAWSDYRGQPQHF. Here the CDR3 DNA reads TGTGCCTGGAGTGACTACAGGGGTCAGCCCCAGCATTTT.

The chain is built from TRBV5-6 and TRBJ2-3; D perhaps matches TRBD1 (6 bases). Trimming shortened V by 5 bases and J by 7 bases, and 17 bases separated the two germline ends. This CDR3 spans 14 amino acids. Germline V CDR1 and CDR2: SGHDT, YYEEEE. CDR3 sequence: CASRGRDKGNTQYF. The CDR3 nucleotides read TGTGCCAGCAGGGGCCGGGACAAAGGGAATACGCAGTATTTT.

This clone was found a few times. This chain connects TRBV18 to TRBJ1-1; D possibly corresponds to TRBD1 (6 bases). V shed 6 bases and J shed 0 bases, with 11 bases lying between them. CDR1 and CDR2 from the germline V gene are KGHSH and LQKENI. The CDR3 has 14 residues. CDR3 in amino acids: CASSPGAMNTEAFF. The CDR3, as DNA: TGTGCCAGCTCGCCAGGGGCCATGAACACTGAAGCTTTCTTT.

This clone was counted ten times or more. The chain joins TRBV5-4 to TRBJ1-1, with D tentatively TRBD1 (6 bases). CDR1 is SGHNT and CDR2 is YYREEE in the germline V gene (reference sequence). The CDR3 length is 16 residues. Trimming removed 4 bases from V and 3 bases from J, with 19 bases in between. The CDR3 DNA follows: TGTGCCAGCAGCCCAGATGCGTATGGGGGCCACACTGAAGCTTTCTTT. Translation gives CASSPDAYGGHTEAFF. Using reference TRBV5-4 and TRBJ1-1 for the parts outside the CDR3, the full variable domain is ETGVTQSPTHLIKTRGQQVTLRCSSQSGHNTVSWYQQALGQGPQFIFQYYREEENGRGNFPPRFSGLQFPNYSSELNVNALELDDSALYLCASSPDAYGGHTEAFFGQGTRLTVV.

The chain links TRBV18 to TRBJ1-5; 7 bases match TRBD1. The CDR3 runs 14 residues. Germline V gives CDR1 KGHSH, CDR2 LQKENI. J gave up 5 bases and V 3 bases, and 4 bases lay outside the gene matches. The DNA of the CDR3 is TGTGCCAGCTCACCGGGACAGAATTATCAGCCCCAGCATTTT. This encodes CASSPGQNYQPQHF.

The table lists this clone with a few counts. The chain is built from TRBV14 and TRBJ2-1; 9 bases match TRBD1. The CDR3 extends over 16 amino acids. V lost 2 bases and J lost 9; bases outside the gene matches: 11. Per germline, CDR1 SGHDN and CDR2 FVKESK. In DNA, the CDR3 is TGTGCCAGCAGCCAACTCCTTCGGGACAGGGAGGGTGAGCAGTTCTTC. As protein: CASSQLLRDREGEQFF.

The chain recombines TRBV11-2 with TRBJ2-5; D call uncertain. V shed 0 bases and J shed 6 bases, with 5 bases lying between them. Germline V CDR1 and CDR2: SGHAT, FQNNGV. CDR3 length: 12 residues. CDR3 sequence reads: CASSLELQTQYF. In nucleotides, the CDR3 is TGTGCCAGCAGCTTAGAGCTACAGACCCAGTACTTC.